Presented here are 30 T cell receptor beta chains from one specimen sequenced in a study of tumor and adjacent non-tumor tissue in lung cancer. TCRbeta libraries were built with three rounds of nested PCR, modified from ARM-PCR. TCRdb itself ran the multiplex PCR reads through MiXCR, one entry per CDR3 protein. The sample includes 60,000 to 85,000 distinct CDR3 sequences, 60% to 80% of them seen just once. This sample's RNA came from whole unsorted tissue. What was sequenced was lung tumor tissue. These receptors came from a woman aged 50 to 60 with non-small cell lung cancer.

On this clonotype itself: One end of the junction is discordant with germline, which a read error may explain. The chain links TRBV10-3 to TRBJ1-5; D perhaps matches TRBD1 (6 bases). Per germline, CDR1 ENHRY and CDR2 SYGVKD. This CDR3 is 13 amino acids long. CDR3 protein: CVIQGYTNQPQHF. The CDR3 DNA is TGTGTCATCCAGGGGTATACCAATCAACCCCAGCATTTT.

The CDR3: CTVVNGTYEQYF. For the CDR3, the DNA is TGCACCGTGGTTAACGGAACCTACGAGCAGTACTTC. The V gene is TRBV29-1, the J gene TRBJ2-7, with D unclear. Germline V CDR1 and CDR2: SQVTM, ANQGSEA. The CDR3 has 12 residues.

This sequence joins TRBV28 and TRBJ2-7, with D possibly being TRBD1 or TRBD2 (5 bases each). The CDR3 sequence is 13 residues long. CDR1 is MDHEN and CDR2 is SYDVKM in the germline V gene. CDR3 loop: CASSHQGPYEQYF. The DNA of the CDR3 is TGTGCAAGCTCCCACCAGGGACCCTACGAGCAGTACTTC. Looking up the rest from reference TRBV28 and TRBJ2-7 gives the full variable domain: DVKVTQSSRYLVKRTGEKVFLECVQDMDHENMFWYRQDPGLGLRLIYFSYDVKMKEKGDIPEGYSVSREKKERFSLILESASTNQTSMYLCASSHQGPYEQYFGPGTRLTVT.

This clonotype occurred many times. The J gene is TRBJ2-5, the V gene TRBV28, with 7 bases matching TRBD2. This CDR3 spans 13 amino acids. Trimming took 7 bases from V and 2 from J; bases not matched to a gene: 4. Germline V gives CDR1 MDHEN, CDR2 SYDVKM. Written as DNA, the CDR3 is TGTGCCAGCAAGGGAGGGCAGCAAGAGACCCAGTACTTC. Translated: CASKGGQQETQYF.

This rearrangement joins TRBV12-5 to TRBJ2-1; tentative D call: TRBD1 (6 bases). V was clipped by 2 bases and J by 12 bases, with 20 bases between them. Looked up from germline, CDR1 is LGHNT and CDR2 is FRNRAP. The CDR3 extends over 15 amino acids. CDR3 protein: CASGLSPGTHDVQFF. CDR3 DNA sequence: TGTGCTAGTGGTTTGTCCCCCGGGACACATGATGTGCAGTTCTTC.

V and J are TRBV4-1 and TRBJ2-1, with D perhaps matching TRBD1 (5 bases). Trimming removed 5 bases at V and 5 bases at J, with 16 bases between. Germline assignment: CDR1 MGHRA and CDR2 YSYEKL. The CDR3 extends over 15 amino acids. In DNA, the CDR3 is TGCGCCAGCAGCGGGAAGTTGGACATGGACAATGAGCAGTTCTTC. It specifies CASSGKLDMDNEQFF.

The rearrangement links TRBV20-1 to TRBJ1-1; D may be TRBD1 (6 bases). Per the germline V gene, CDR1 is DFQATT and CDR2 is SNEGSKA (reference sequence). The germline V and J ends were trimmed by 0 bases and 11 bases, with 13 bases remaining between them. The CDR3 is 12 residues long. The CDR3 is CSAREAYREAFF. CDR3 coding DNA: TGCAGTGCTAGAGAGGCGTACAGGGAGGCTTTCTTT.

At least ten counts were recorded for this clonotype. The V gene is TRBV4-1, the J gene TRBJ2-7; TRBD1 might be the D (5 bases). Deletions cut 5 bases from V and 5 bases from J, with 28 bases between. There are 18 residues in the CDR3. Germline lookup yields CDR1 MGHRA and CDR2 YSYEKL. The CDR3 DNA sequence: TGCGCCAGCAGCACTCCAAAGGGGTTACGGTCCTCTGCCGACGAGCAGTACTTC. Its protein product is CASSTPKGLRSSADEQYF.

A note on this clonotype: The junction does not match germline at one end; this may be a read error. CDR3 in DNA: TGTGCCAGTAGCTTGAGGAGGGGCTGCGAACAGTACTTC. Protein product: CASSLRRGCEQYF. The chain links TRBV11-3 to TRBJ2-7; D is possibly TRBD2 (6 bases). Germline V CDR1 and CDR2: SGHNT, YENEEA. The CDR3 loop spans 13 amino acids.

This clonotype was recorded only once. The junction does not match germline at one end; this may be a read error. The chain links TRBV4-1 to TRBJ2-3; tentatively, D is TRBD2 (6 bases). Germline V CDR1 and CDR2: MGHRA, YSYEKL. The CDR3 loop spans 19 amino acids. The CDR3 DNA reads TGCGCCAGCAGCCAAGAAGAGGAGGATGCGGAGGGAAGCATAGATACGCAGTATTTT. It is translated as CASSQEEEDAEGSIDTQYF.

Of note for this clonotype: A read error may account for a junction end that differs from germline. The gene calls are TRBV28 and TRBJ2-3; weak D call: TRBD2 (5 bases). CDR1 is MDHEN and CDR2 is SYDVKM in the germline V gene. The CDR3 has 18 residues. The CDR3 region is CGSSLRGISHEGTDTQNF. CDR3 bases: TGTGGCAGCAGTTTAAGAGGTATTTCCCACGAGGGCACAGATACGCAGAATTTT.

Points on this clonotype: The junction does not match germline at one end; this may be a read error. This sequence joins TRBV4-1 and TRBJ2-1; D remains ambiguous. CDR1 and CDR2 from the germline V gene are MGHRA and YSYEKL. The CDR3 contains 17 residues. The CDR3 DNA reads TGCGCCGGCAGCCTCAGATCATTGTACGGCTACTACAATGAGCAGTTCTTC. As protein: CAGSLRSLYGYYNEQFF.

With respect to this clonotype: Likely a read error: the CDR3 ends without its conserved phenylalanine or tryptophan. The chain employs TRBV6-1 and TRBJ1-1; the D is unclear. The CDR3 is 13 amino acids. The germline gives CDR1 MNHNS, CDR2 SASEGT. V lost 5 bases and J 1 base, leaving 8 bases between the germline ends. CDR3 DNA sequence: TGTGCCAGCAGTCGGAAAAAGAACACTGAAGCTTTCCTT. Protein sequence: CASSRKKNTEAFL.

Notes on this clonotype: At one end the junction does not follow the germline gene, possibly because of a read error. The chain carries TRBV29-1 and TRBJ2-7; either TRBD1 or TRBD2 may fit D (5 bases each). Per the germline V gene, CDR1 is SQVTM and CDR2 is ANQGSEA. This CDR3 region has 11 residues. CDR3 DNA sequence: TGCAGCGTCTCCCGGGACGGCGAGCAGTGTTTC. This codes for CSVSRDGEQCF.

As concerns this clonotype: The limits of the CDR3 on the DNA are not certain, so only TCRdb's listed CDR3 is given. The chain recombines TRBV4-1 with TRBJ2-6. Termini included, the CDR3 measures 16 amino acids. The germline V gene encodes CDR1 MGHRA and CDR2 YSYEKL. The CDR3 sequence is CANSLQWGSGANVLTF.

Remarks on this clonotype: Being one base from a much bigger clone, this may be a read error. The final CDR3 position lacks the conserved phenylalanine or tryptophan, pointing to a likely read error. The V and J genes are TRBV28 and TRBJ2-7, with 9 bases identical to TRBD2. Per germline, CDR1 MDHEN and CDR2 SYDVKM. CDR3 length: 15 amino acids. The V gene end was trimmed by 4 bases and the J gene end by 4 bases; junction bases not matched to a gene: 8. CDR3: CASSSISGSLYEQYL. CDR3 coding DNA: TGTGCCAGCAGTTCAATTAGCGGGAGTTTGTACGAGCAGTACCTC.

The rearrangement joins TRBV5-1 to TRBJ2-1; 15 positions agree with TRBD2. The CDR3 contains 18 residues. Germline assignment: CDR1 SGHRS and CDR2 YFSETQ. V dropped 4 bases and J dropped 4; count of bases not matched to a gene: 9. In nucleotides, the CDR3 is TGCGCCAGCAGCCTAGGACTAGCGGGAGGGCATTCATACAATGAGCAGTTCTTC. This translates into CASSLGLAGGHSYNEQFF.

The count of this clonotype is one. One end of the junction is discordant with germline, which a read error may explain. The chain is built from TRBV20-1 and TRBJ2-7; D may be TRBD1 or TRBD2 (5 bases each). Germline-derived CDR1 and CDR2 are DFQATT and SNEGSKA (reference sequence). The CDR3 extends over 14 amino acids. As DNA, the CDR3 is TGCAGTACTAGGAAACTAGGGGACTCCTACGAGCAGTACTTC. The encoded protein is CSTRKLGDSYEQYF.

This clonotype was counted a single time. One end of the junction is discordant with germline, which a read error may explain. J is TRBJ2-3 and V is TRBV11-2, with unresolved D. Germline CDR1 is SGHAT and CDR2 is FQNNGV. This CDR3 comprises 14 residues. CDR3 sequence reads: CASSLDLVADMQYF. The CDR3 DNA reads TGCGCCAGCAGCTTAGATCTAGTAGCAGATATGCAGTATTTT.

Notes on this clonotype: With a much larger clone just one base away, this may be a read error. Here the CDR3 reads CSSMGDIAANEQLF. DNA for the CDR3: TGCAGTTCAATGGGGGACATAGCAGCCAATGAGCAGCTCTTC. The chain couples TRBV20-1 to TRBJ2-1; a weak D match, TRBD1 (6 bases). Germline CDR1 reads DFQATT; CDR2 reads SNEGSKA (reference sequence). The CDR3 has 14 amino acids.

For this clonotype: The junction does not match germline at one end; this may be a read error. This chain uses TRBV6-5 with TRBJ1-2, with TRBD1 as a possible D gene (6 bases). The CDR3 length is 16 residues. Germline V gene data show CDR1 as MNHEY and CDR2 as SVGAGI. CDR3 in DNA: TGTGCCAGCAATTTCGGACAGAGCGGATCTGGCTATGGTTACACCTTC. This gives the protein CASNFGQSGSGYGYTF.

On this clonotype: At one boundary the junction diverges from the germline segment, which might be a read error. J is TRBJ2-7 and V is TRBV29-1; 10 nucleotides align to TRBD2. Germline loops: CDR1 SQVTM, CDR2 ANQGSEA. This CDR3 is built from 17 residues. In nucleotides, the CDR3 is TGCAACGTTCGCCTAGCGGGAGCGGGGAGGGGCTCCTACGAGCACTACTTC. This gives the protein CNVRLAGAGRGSYEHYF.

The chain couples TRBV12-3 or TRBV12-4 to TRBJ2-2; D possibly corresponds to TRBD1 (5 bases). CDR3 length: 13 residues. Trimming took 10 bases from V and 4 from J, leaving 13 bases between them. CDR3 nucleotides: TGTGCCAAGAATACAGGATTCACCGGGGAGCTGTTTTTT. It codes for CAKNTGFTGELFF.

On this clonotype itself: A much larger clone lies a single base off, so this may be a read error. The chain carries TRBV5-1 and TRBJ2-2; no firm D call. Germline V gives CDR1 SGHRS, CDR2 YFSETQ. The CDR3 loop spans 15 amino acids. Trimming took off 0 bases at V and 5 bases at J, with 11 bases between the two ends. This chain's CDR3 is CASSLVLHTTGELFF. CDR3 nucleotide sequence: TGCGCCAGCAGCTTGGTTCTGCATACGACCGGGGAGCTGTTTTTT.

As concerns this clonotype: A read error may be the cause here, since a much bigger clone is one base away. In DNA form, the CDR3 reads TGCAGTGTTAGGACTAGCGGGATACTGTACGAGCAGTACTTC. Translated, it gives CSVRTSGILYEQYF. The chain couples TRBV20-1 to TRBJ2-7; 12 bases align to TRBD2. CDR1 DFQATT and CDR2 SNEGSKA come from the germline V gene (reference sequence). After removal of 7 bases from V and 4 bases from J, the junction contained 8 bases not matched to a gene. This CDR3 is 14 amino acids long.

A remark on this clonotype: A junction end diverges from the germline sequence, so it may reflect a read error. The chain combines TRBV4-1 with TRBJ1-2; the D is unclear. Germline-derived CDR1 and CDR2 are MGHRA and YSYEKL. CDR3 size: 16 residues. The CDR3 is CASSQRQWAFSDGYSF. The CDR3 coding sequence is TGCGCCAGCAGCCAGAGGCAGTGGGCCTTCTCTGATGGCTACAGCTTC.

Points on this clonotype: Relative to the germline gene, one junction end is altered; a read error may explain this. This chain links TRBV28 with TRBJ1-5; TRBD1 matches at 7 bases. In germline, CDR1 is MDHEN, CDR2 SYDVKM. This CDR3 comprises 19 residues. The CDR3 sequence is CASSRARGQALYSNQPQQF. In DNA, the CDR3 is TGTGCCAGCAGCCGAGCGCGCGGACAGGCTCTTTATAGCAATCAGCCCCAGCAATTT. The variable domain in full, completed from reference TRBV28 and TRBJ1-5, reads DVKVTQSSRYLVKRTGEKVFLECVQDMDHENMFWYRQDPGLGLRLIYFSYDVKMKEKGDIPEGYSVSREKKERFSLILESASTNQTSMYLCASSRARGQALYSNQPQQFGDGTRLSIL.

The chain is built from TRBV25-1 and TRBJ2-5; 9 bases fit TRBD1. The germline CDR1 and CDR2 sequences are MGHDK and SYGVNS. V lost 8 bases and J lost 10; bases outside the gene matches: 11. The CDR3 totals 13 residues. CDR3 coding DNA: TGTGCCAGCGGAACAGGGGGCGTATTTGACCAGTACTTC. As protein: CASGTGGVFDQYF.

A word on this clonotype: A read error may account for a junction end that differs from germline. The chain recombines TRBV12-3 or TRBV12-4 with TRBJ2-3; 10 bases fit TRBD2. The CDR3 loop spans 16 amino acids. This CDR3 reads CTSSLLLAGVGDTQYF. CDR3 in DNA: TGTACCAGCAGTTTACTTCTAGCGGGAGTGGGAGATACGCAGTATTTT.

In this sample, this clonotype turned up a few times. The chain employs TRBV3-1 and TRBJ2-7, with D possibly called TRBD1 or TRBD2 (5 bases each). Trimming cost V 2 bases and J 6 bases, with 17 bases left between them. This CDR3 has 15 residues. Looked up from germline, CDR1 is LGHDT and CDR2 is YNNKEL (reference sequence). As DNA, the CDR3 is TGTGCCAGCAGCCAAAACCGGGACCCACGCTCCGAGCAGTACTTC. It translates to CASSQNRDPRSEQYF.